What follows are 27 T cell receptor beta chains derived from one specimen sequenced in a study of identical twins' blood T cells. MiXCR, applied by TCRdb to the 5' RACE reads, yields one record per CDR3 protein. The data hold 350,000 to 450,000 distinct CDR3 sequences, with over 25% observed a single time. Sequenced: PBMCs. Receptors originate from a woman aged 18-49 years in good health.

Points on this clonotype: This sequence may be a read error, since a much larger clone differs from it by one base. The J gene is TRBJ1-1, the V gene TRBV20-1; D may be TRBD1 (6 bases). CDR1 and CDR2 from the germline V gene are DFQATT and SNEGSKA (reference sequence). The CDR3 extends over 12 amino acids. V shed 5 bases and J shed 8 bases, with 15 bases lying between them. Here the CDR3 DNA reads TGCAGTGCTGGCCACCGGGGGCCAGAAGCTTTCTTT. Its protein product is CSAGHRGPEAFF.

This clonotype occurred many times. The rearrangement uses TRBV6-2 or TRBV6-3 and TRBJ2-1; TRBD2 aligns across 7 bases. The CDR3 has 14 amino acids. Per the germline V gene, CDR1 is MNHEY and CDR2 is SVGEGT. Trimming at V came to 5 bases and at J to 2 bases, leaving 3 bases not matched to a gene. CDR3 nucleotide sequence: TGTGCCAGCAGTCGAGCGGGGACCTACAATGAGCAGTTCTTC. It codes for CASSRAGTYNEQFF.

V usage is TRBV2 and J usage is TRBJ2-1; 11 nucleotides line up with TRBD2. V lost 10 bases and J lost 9; bases outside the gene matches: 11. This CDR3 is built from 14 residues. Germline assignment: CDR1 SNHLY and CDR2 FYNNEI. Here the CDR3 DNA reads TGTGCCATCAGCCTGACTAGCGGGACGATTGAGCAGTTCTTC. Amino acids: CAISLTSGTIEQFF.

In regard to this clonotype: A much larger clone lies one base from this, so it may be a read error. The V and J genes are TRBV2 and TRBJ1-5; 7 nucleotides line up with TRBD1. The CDR3 consists of 14 residues. The germline V gene has CDR1 SNHLY and CDR2 FYNNEI. The CDR3 DNA follows: TGTGTCAGCAGGGGGGACCCCAGCAATCAGCCCCAGCATTTT. It codes for CVSRGDPSNQPQHF.

V and J are TRBV27 and TRBJ1-1; tentatively, D is TRBD1 (5 bases). Germline loops: CDR1 MNHEY, CDR2 SMNVEV (reference sequence). The CDR3 is made up of 15 amino acids. V was trimmed by 5 bases and J by 3 bases, leaving 16 bases between them. CDR3 loop: CASSPGTSPYTEAFF. For the CDR3, the DNA is TGTGCCAGCAGTCCAGGGACGTCCCCGTACACTGAAGCTTTCTTT.

The genes are TRBV2 and TRBJ1-5; unclear D gene. CDR3 length: 13 residues. Germline CDR1 reads SNHLY; CDR2 reads FYNNEI. Trimming left V 7 bases short and J 7 bases short, with 14 bases between. The CDR3: CASTLDGDQPQHF. For the CDR3, the DNA is TGTGCCAGCACCCTTGACGGAGACCAGCCCCAGCATTTT.

This clonotype was picked up many times. This chain links TRBV5-6 with TRBJ2-2; no firm D call. The CDR3 extends over 13 amino acids. Germline CDR1 and CDR2: SGHDT and YYEEEE. V lost 0 bases to trimming and J lost 3 bases, with 3 bases between them. In DNA form, the CDR3 reads TGTGCCAGCAGCTTGGGGTACACCGGGGAGCTGTTTTTT. It is translated as CASSLGYTGELFF.

At least ten counts were recorded for this clonotype. The genes are TRBV10-2 and TRBJ1-1, with D tentatively TRBD1 (5 bases). V shed 11 bases and J shed 4 bases, with 17 bases lying between them. This CDR3 is 13 amino acids long. CDR1 WSHSY and CDR2 SAAADI come from the germline V gene. The CDR3 sequence is CAVREGPITEAFF. In DNA form, the CDR3 reads TGCGCCGTTCGGGAGGGGCCGATCACTGAAGCTTTCTTT.

As for this clonotype: This may come from a read error, since a much larger clone is one base off. The gene calls are TRBV3-1 and TRBJ1-6; 8 bases are a match to TRBD1. The CDR3 consists of 13 residues. The V gene's germline CDR1 is LGHDT and CDR2 YNNKEL (reference sequence). The chain's CDR3 is CASSGQGASPPHF. CDR3 DNA: TGTGCCAGCAGCGGACAGGGTGCTTCACCCCCCCACTTT.

V and J are TRBV20-1 and TRBJ2-1, with 8 bases fitting TRBD2. Unmatched junction bases numbered 7, after V lost 3 bases and J lost 9 bases. Per the germline V gene, CDR1 is DFQATT and CDR2 is SNEGSKA (reference sequence). This CDR3 is built from 13 residues. CDR3 nucleotide sequence: TGCAGTGCTAGCCGGACTAGCCGGAGTGAGCAGTTCTTC. This codes for CSASRTSRSEQFF.

This chain links TRBV29-1 with TRBJ1-1, with unresolved D. CDR3 length equals 10 residues. Trimming removed 7 bases from V and 5 bases from J, with 8 bases in between. Germline CDR1 is SQVTM and CDR2 is ANQGSEA. As DNA, the CDR3 is TGCAGCGGGAGGCGGACTGAAGCTTTCTTT. As protein: CSGRRTEAFF.

This clonotype has a handful of counts. The chain uses TRBV29-1 and TRBJ1-4; D call uncertain. The ends were cut back, 3 bases at V and 0 bases at J, with 8 bases in the middle. The CDR3 runs 14 residues. Germline values: CDR1 SQVTM, CDR2 ANQGSEA. The CDR3 loop reads CSVDLGTTNEKLFF. Here the CDR3 DNA reads TGCAGCGTTGACCTGGGGACAACTAATGAAAAACTGTTTTTT.

For this clonotype: A read error may be the cause here, since a much bigger clone is one base away. The V gene is TRBV11-2, the J gene TRBJ2-7, with D possibly TRBD2 on 5 matching bases. Germline loops: CDR1 SGHAT, CDR2 FQNNGV. The CDR3 contains 14 residues. CDR3 amino acids: CASSLGLAAYEQHF. The CDR3 DNA follows: TGTGCCAGCAGCTTAGGTCTAGCCGCCTACGAGCAGCACTTC.

The chain has TRBV6-5 and TRBJ1-3; maybe TRBD1 (5 bases). Germline V lookup: CDR1 MNHEY, CDR2 SVGAGI. The CDR3 loop spans 17 amino acids. The V gene lost 0 bases and the J gene lost 4 bases, with 16 bases spanning the gap. Here the CDR3 reads CASSYSAERGFGNTIYF. CDR3 DNA sequence: TGTGCCAGCAGTTACTCGGCCGAACGGGGGTTCGGAAACACCATATATTTT.

V gene TRBV20-1 combines with J gene TRBJ1-5; D remains ambiguous. Trimming removed 0 bases from V and 1 base from J, with 10 bases in between. CDR3 length: 15 residues. In germline, CDR1 is DFQATT, CDR2 SNEGSKA (reference sequence). The CDR3, as DNA: TGCAGTGCTAGAGATTTTGGGCAGAGCAATCAGCCCCAGCATTTT. This gives the protein CSARDFGQSNQPQHF.

At least ten counts were recorded for this clonotype. This chain links TRBV11-2 with TRBJ1-2; D uncertain. The germline CDR1 and CDR2 sequences are SGHAT and FQNNGV. The V end lost 7 bases, the J end lost 5 bases, and 17 bases lay between the germline ends. The CDR3 is 14 residues long. CDR3 protein: CASKQDQSVYGYTF. Written as DNA, the CDR3 is TGTGCCAGCAAGCAAGACCAGTCCGTTTATGGCTACACCTTC. Using reference TRBV11-2 and TRBJ1-2 for the parts outside the CDR3, the full variable domain is EAGVAQSPRYKIIEKRQSVAFWCNPISGHATLYWYQQILGQGPKLLIQFQNNGVVDDSQLPKDRFSAERLKGVDSTLKIQPAKLEDSAVYLCASKQDQSVYGYTFGSGTRLTVV.

This clonotype has more than one count but fewer than ten. The rearrangement links TRBV20-1 to TRBJ2-7; either TRBD1 or TRBD2 may fit D (6 bases each). This CDR3 region has 16 residues. Trimming pared 0 bases from V and 2 bases from J, leaving 17 bases between. The germline CDR1 and CDR2 sequences are DFQATT and SNEGSKA (reference sequence). The CDR3 loop reads CSARDHWRDKAYEQYF. In DNA form, the CDR3 reads TGCAGTGCTAGAGATCACTGGCGGGACAAAGCCTACGAGCAGTACTTC.

The rearrangement joins TRBV5-1 to TRBJ2-2; D remains ambiguous. V was cut by 0 bases and J by 5 bases, with 14 bases left in between. The CDR3 has 16 amino acids. The germline V gene encodes CDR1 SGHRS and CDR2 YFSETQ. The CDR3 spells CASSLGRLTATGELFF. Written as DNA, the CDR3 is TGCGCCAGCAGCTTGGGTCGGCTTACAGCTACCGGGGAGCTGTTTTTT.

This chain connects TRBV12-5 to TRBJ1-5; 9 bases are shared with TRBD1. The V and J ends lost 1 base and 0 bases, in that order; junction bases with no gene match: 4. The CDR3 extends over 17 amino acids. CDR1 LGHNT and CDR2 FRNRAP come from the germline V gene. The CDR3 coding sequence is TGTGCTAGTGGTTTGGGACAGGGGGGAAATAGCAATCAGCCCCAGCATTTT. It specifies CASGLGQGGNSNQPQHF.

This clonotype was found a few times. The chain is built from TRBV3-1 and TRBJ1-5; D ambiguous. Deletions cut 4 bases from V and 0 bases from J, with 13 bases between. This CDR3 comprises 16 residues. CDR1 is LGHDT, CDR2 YNNKEL, per germline (reference sequence). In DNA form, the CDR3 reads TGTGCCAGCAGCCTGGGGTGGGGTTATAGCAATCAGCCCCAGCATTTT. Protein: CASSLGWGYSNQPQHF.

Regarding this clonotype: Relative to the germline gene, one junction end is altered; a read error may explain this. This chain connects TRBV28 to TRBJ1-2; D unresolved. The CDR3 has 16 residues. In germline, CDR1 is MDHEN, CDR2 SYDVKM. The CDR3 DNA reads as TGTGCCGGCGCTTCATCAGATCTCCTTGGACGGGATGGCTACGCCTTC. Its translation is CAGASSDLLGRDGYAF.

The chain couples TRBV18 to TRBJ2-2; D unclear. Trimming removed 6 bases from V and 8 bases from J, with 10 bases in between. Germline V CDR1 and CDR2: KGHSH, LQKENI. The CDR3 sequence is 12 residues long. CDR3 loop: CASSDAGGELFF. Written as DNA, the CDR3 is TGTGCCAGCTCCGACGCCGGAGGGGAGCTGTTTTTT.

V is TRBV5-1 and J is TRBJ2-3, with D tentatively TRBD1 or TRBD2 (5 bases each). The CDR3 loop spans 14 amino acids. Trimming took 3 bases from V and 5 from J, leaving 13 bases between them. CDR1 SGHRS and CDR2 YFSETQ come from the germline V gene. CDR3 in amino acids: CASSSPRGGDTQYF. Written as DNA, the CDR3 is TGCGCCAGCAGCTCACCGCGTGGGGGAGATACGCAGTATTTT.

The chain uses TRBV20-1 and TRBJ1-2, with 12 bases identical to TRBD1. V lost 5 bases and J lost 1; bases outside the gene matches: 11. The CDR3 is 17 residues long. CDR1 DFQATT and CDR2 SNEGSKA come from the germline V gene (reference sequence). The CDR3 region has the DNA TGCAGTGCTGGACCGGGACAGGGGGCATTTATTAACTATGGCTACACCTTC. This codes for CSAGPGQGAFINYGYTF.

This clonotype has only a few counts. The V gene is TRBV30, the J gene TRBJ2-1, with D maybe TRBD2 (5 bases). From germline, CDR1 is GTSNPN and CDR2 SVGIG (reference sequence). The CDR3 has 12 residues. Trimming took off 0 bases at V and 15 bases at J, with 15 bases between the two ends. The CDR3 DNA sequence: TGTGCCTGGAGTGTAATCCGGGGATCGGGGTTCTTC. Translated: CAWSVIRGSGFF.

This clonotype has more than one count but fewer than ten. The V and J genes are TRBV7-9 and TRBJ2-5; unclear D gene. This CDR3 spans 16 amino acids. With 3 bases removed from V and 1 base from J, the gap between germline ends came to 15 bases. Germline CDR1 reads SEHNR; CDR2 reads FQNEAQ (reference sequence). CDR3 protein: CASSFTQSNFQETQYF. The CDR3 coding sequence is TGTGCCAGCAGCTTCACACAGTCTAATTTCCAAGAGACCCAGTACTTC. Supplemented by reference TRBV7-9 and TRBJ2-5, the full variable domain reads DTGVSQNPRHKITKRGQNVTFRCDPISEHNRLYWYRQTLGQGPEFLTYFQNEAQLEKSRLLSDRFSAERPKGSFSTLEIQRTEQGDSAMYLCASSFTQSNFQETQYFGPGTRLLVL.

This clonotype has just a few counts. The chain links TRBV6-6 to TRBJ2-1, with TRBD2 as a possible D gene (6 bases). Trimming stripped 2 bases from V and 3 bases from J, with 14 bases between. The CDR3 has 16 amino acids. Germline V lookup: CDR1 MNHNY, CDR2 SVGAGI (reference sequence). In DNA form, the CDR3 reads TGTGCCAGCAGTTACCTATCGGGAGTCAGCTACAATGAGCAGTTCTTC. It translates to CASSYLSGVSYNEQFF.